These 26 T cell receptor beta chains were all obtained from the same sample, sequenced in a study of cytomegalovirus exposure and HLA in healthy donors. The PCR made use of 60 Vbeta and 13 Jbeta primers. Some clones are missing from TCRdb's copy, which holds only in-frame ones; the method was immunoSEQ multiplex PCR. The data show about 190,000 clones, with roughly 80% seen just once and 2% to 2.5% held by the top ten. Sequenced: PBMCs. The source is a woman aged 30 to 39 in good health and CMV-seropositive.

The J gene is TRBJ2-3, the V gene TRBV6-1, with a weak D call TRBD2 (5 bases). Trimming left V 5 bases short and J 2 bases short, with 14 bases between. The CDR3 sequence is 15 residues long. Germline V gene data show CDR1 as MNHNS and CDR2 as SASEGT. The CDR3 reads CASSKYSEDTDTQYF. For the CDR3, the DNA is TGTGCCAGCAGTAAATATAGCGAGGACACAGATACGCAGTATTTT.

V and J are TRBV28 and TRBJ1-1; D is undetermined. Germline V lookup: CDR1 MDHEN, CDR2 SYDVKM. CDR3 length equals 14 residues. V lost 6 bases and J lost 12, with 23 bases in between. CDR3 DNA: TGTGCCAGCAGCCCTCCCCCCGGGGAAAGGTGGACTTTCTTT. Translating it yields CASSPPPGERWTFF.

The rearrangement joins TRBV9 to TRBJ2-3; possibly TRBD1 for D (6 bases). With 4 bases removed from V and 5 bases from J, the gap between germline ends came to 20 bases. Germline loops: CDR1 SGDLS, CDR2 YYNGEE. The CDR3 runs to 16 residues. CDR3 sequence: CASSSTSGERGDTQYF. In DNA, the CDR3 is TGTGCCAGCAGCTCAACTTCAGGGGAGAGGGGAGATACGCAGTATTTT.

The DNA of the CDR3 is TGTGCCAGCAGCTTAGGCCAGGGCTCCTACAATGAGCAGTTCTTC. It yields the protein CASSLGQGSYNEQFF. The V and J genes are TRBV7-9 and TRBJ2-1; perhaps TRBD1 as D (5 bases). The CDR3 runs 15 residues. The V end was cut by 1 base, the J end by 0 bases, with 7 bases between. CDR1 is SEHNR, CDR2 FQNEAQ, per germline (reference sequence).

This chain joins TRBV5-1 and TRBJ1-1; D is uncertain. Trimming removed 0 bases at V and 7 bases at J, with 4 bases between. This CDR3 has 11 amino acids. Germline CDR1 and CDR2: SGHRS and YFSETQ. CDR3 DNA sequence: TGCGCCAGCAGCTTGGCGGGTGAAGCTTTCTTT. Protein: CASSLAGEAFF.

CDR3 nucleotide sequence: TGTGCCAGCCGATTCGACGGGACAGGCAATCAGCCCCAGCATTTT. Its protein is CASRFDGTGNQPQHF. This chain uses TRBV28 with TRBJ1-5; 7 bases line up with TRBD1. Unmatched junction bases numbered 9, after V lost 8 bases and J lost 2 bases. The CDR3 covers 15 residues. Germline V gives CDR1 MDHEN, CDR2 SYDVKM.

The gene calls are TRBV27 and TRBJ1-3, with D unclear. From germline, CDR1 is MNHEY and CDR2 SMNVEV (reference sequence). This CDR3 has 15 residues. V was shortened by 0 bases and J by 0 bases, with 6 bases between the two germline ends. The CDR3 reads CASSLSGSSGNTIYF. In DNA, the CDR3 is TGTGCCAGCAGTTTATCTGGCAGCTCTGGAAACACCATATATTTT.

The chain joins TRBV5-1 to TRBJ2-3; 7 bases map to TRBD2. Germline V gene sequence: CDR1 SGHRS, CDR2 YFSETQ. The CDR3 totals 14 residues. J lost 6 bases, V lost 6 bases, and 10 bases had no gene match. CDR3 residues: CASTQYGAGDTQYF. The DNA for the CDR3 is TGCGCCAGCACCCAATACGGAGCGGGGGATACGCAGTATTTT.

The rearrangement joins TRBV11-2 to TRBJ1-6, with 8 nucleotides matching TRBD1. This CDR3 has 16 amino acids. The V segment lost 4 bases and the J segment 7 bases; nucleotides outside the gene matches: 9. CDR1 is SGHAT, CDR2 FQNNGV, per germline. In DNA form, the CDR3 reads TGTGCCAGCAGCTCCCTCAGACAGGGGAGGAATTCACCCCTCCACTTT. As protein: CASSSLRQGRNSPLHF.

V gene TRBV18 combines with J gene TRBJ1-2; 8 nucleotides align to TRBD1. There are 14 residues in the CDR3. The germline V gene encodes CDR1 KGHSH and CDR2 LQKENI. After removal of 8 bases from V and 6 bases from J, the junction contained 11 bases not matched to a gene. In DNA, the CDR3 is TGTGCCAGCACTCCGGAACAGGGGGGGAATGGCTACACCTTC. Translation gives CASTPEQGGNGYTF.

V is TRBV5-1 and J is TRBJ1-1; TRBD1 matches at 8 bases. The germline gives CDR1 SGHRS, CDR2 YFSETQ. The CDR3 consists of 12 residues. V gave up 4 bases and J gave up 7 bases; unmatched junction bases: 3. This chain's CDR3 is CASSEGQGEAFF. The CDR3 DNA reads as TGCGCCAGCAGCGAAGGACAGGGTGAAGCTTTCTTT.

The V and J genes are TRBV9 and TRBJ1-2; weak D call: TRBD1 (5 bases). The CDR3 length is 14 residues. V dropped 3 bases and J dropped 3 bases, with 12 bases sitting between them. CDR1 is SGDLS and CDR2 is YYNGEE in the germline V gene. The CDR3 is CASSGGGTHYGYTF. The CDR3 DNA follows: TGTGCCAGCAGCGGGGGGGGGACGCACTATGGCTACACCTTC.

DNA of the CDR3: TGTGCCAGCAGTGATAGCGGGGGGCCCACAGATACGCAGTATTTT. As protein: CASSDSGGPTDTQYF. This sequence joins TRBV25-1 and TRBJ2-3; 10 bases match TRBD2. The CDR3 is 15 residues long. J gave up 2 bases and V 3 bases, and 2 bases lay outside the gene matches. From germline, CDR1 is MGHDK and CDR2 SYGVNS.

V usage is TRBV7-9 and J usage is TRBJ1-2; D not resolved. Germline values: CDR1 SEHNR, CDR2 FQNEAQ (reference sequence). This CDR3 has 12 amino acids. V was shortened by 5 bases and J by 3 bases, with 7 bases between the two germline ends. CDR3 DNA: TGTGCCAGCAGCGGAGGCTACTATGGCTACACCTTC. Translating it yields CASSGGYYGYTF.

The V and J genes are TRBV11-3 and TRBJ2-2; 10 nucleotides match TRBD2. V gave up 3 bases and J gave up 6 bases; unmatched junction bases: 10. There are 17 residues in the CDR3. Germline V lookup: CDR1 SGHNT, CDR2 YENEEA. The CDR3 reads CASSFRGSGRMSGELFF. The DNA of the CDR3 is TGTGCCAGCAGCTTCCGGGGTAGCGGGAGGATGTCCGGGGAGCTGTTTTTT.

The chain has TRBV28 and TRBJ2-7; D not resolved. V shed 2 bases and J shed 2 bases, with 4 bases lying between them. The CDR3 is made up of 12 amino acids. Germline V gene data show CDR1 as MDHEN and CDR2 as SYDVKM. The CDR3 coding sequence is TGTGCCAGCAGTTTAGTTACCTACGAGCAGTACTTC. This translates into CASSLVTYEQYF.

This sequence joins TRBV18 and TRBJ2-3, with D perhaps TRBD2 (6 bases). The CDR3 is 16 amino acids. V lost 6 bases and J 2 bases, leaving 18 bases between the germline ends. Germline V gene lookup returns CDR1 KGHSH and CDR2 LQKENI. CDR3 sequence: CASSPTWASATDTQYF. The CDR3 nucleotides read TGTGCCAGCTCGCCCACATGGGCTAGCGCCACAGATACGCAGTATTTT.

V gene TRBV5-1 combines with J gene TRBJ2-3, with 8 bases fitting TRBD1. Germline lookup yields CDR1 SGHRS and CDR2 YFSETQ. V lost 0 bases and J lost 5; bases outside the gene matches: 8. The CDR3 has 16 amino acids. DNA for the CDR3: TGCGCCAGCAGCTTGGAGGGCAGGGGGCGAATAGATACGCAGTATTTT. Translation gives CASSLEGRGRIDTQYF.

V usage is TRBV9 and J usage is TRBJ2-3; 9 nucleotides line up with TRBD1. CDR1 and CDR2 (germline): SGDLS, YYNGEE. J gave up 3 bases and V 4 bases, and 6 bases lay outside the gene matches. This CDR3 comprises 15 residues. DNA for the CDR3: TGTGCCAGCAGCACGCGGGGACAGGGAACAGATACGCAGTATTTT. Translating it yields CASSTRGQGTDTQYF. The variable domain in full, with the rest retrieved from reference TRBV9 and TRBJ2-3, is DSGVTQTPKHLITATGQRVTLRCSPRSGDLSVYWYQQSLDQGLQFLIQYYNGEERAKGNILERFSAQQFPDLHSELNLSSLELGDSALYFCASSTRGQGTDTQYFGPGTRLTVL.

The chain joins TRBV6-5 to TRBJ1-1; weak D call: TRBD1 (5 bases). The germline V gene has CDR1 MNHEY and CDR2 SVGAGI. The ends were cut back, 0 bases at V and 3 bases at J, with 8 bases in the middle. The CDR3 is made up of 14 amino acids. The CDR3 sequence is CASSYSAGHTEAFF. CDR3 DNA sequence: TGTGCCAGCAGTTACTCAGCAGGGCACACTGAAGCTTTCTTT.

This clone was counted once. The chain employs TRBV7-9 and TRBJ2-5; TRBD2 matches at 7 bases. The ends lost 5 bases at V and 9 bases at J; junction bases unmatched: 12. This CDR3 comprises 14 residues. From germline, CDR1 is SEHNR and CDR2 FQNEAQ (reference sequence). As DNA, the CDR3 is TGTGCCAGCAGCCTGATGGGAGGGGCTCTCGCCCAGTACTTC. Protein sequence: CASSLMGGALAQYF. The complete variable domain, with remaining parts taken from reference TRBV7-9 and TRBJ2-5, reads DTGVSQNPRHKITKRGQNVTFRCDPISEHNRLYWYRQTLGQGPEFLTYFQNEAQLEKSRLLSDRFSAERPKGSFSTLEIQRTEQGDSAMYLCASSLMGGALAQYFGPGTRLLVL.

The chain recombines TRBV27 with TRBJ2-5; TRBD2 aligns across 9 bases. V lost 0 bases and J lost 4; bases outside the gene matches: 9. This CDR3 contains 17 residues. Germline V gene lookup returns CDR1 MNHEY and CDR2 SMNVEV (reference sequence). The CDR3 protein is CASSLSRGGKVGETQYF. DNA of the CDR3: TGTGCCAGCAGTTTATCGCGGGGGGGCAAAGTGGGAGAGACCCAGTACTTC.

V gene TRBV9 combines with J gene TRBJ2-7; 8 nucleotides agree with TRBD2. This CDR3 contains 15 residues. V lost 2 bases to trimming and J lost 1 base; unmatched junction nucleotides: 5. CDR1 and CDR2 (germline): SGDLS, YYNGEE. In DNA form, the CDR3 reads TGTGCCAGCAGCGTTGGCGGGACTAGTTCCTACGAGCAGTACTTC. Protein sequence: CASSVGGTSSYEQYF.

The chain couples TRBV9 to TRBJ2-3; 10 bases are shared with TRBD1. Germline V gene sequence: CDR1 SGDLS, CDR2 YYNGEE. The V and J ends lost 3 bases and 0 bases, in that order; junction bases with no gene match: 7. The CDR3 length is 17 residues. CDR3 bases: TGTGCCAGCAGCGCCCTTTTGGGACAGGGGAGCACAGATACGCAGTATTTT. It encodes CASSALLGQGSTDTQYF.

The gene calls are TRBV6-1 and TRBJ2-5; a possible D gene is TRBD2 (6 bases). This CDR3 is built from 15 residues. Germline-derived CDR1 and CDR2 are MNHNS and SASEGT. V was cut by 8 bases and J by 1 base, with 17 bases left in between. CDR3 in amino acids: CASGRDFTAQETQYF. CDR3 bases: TGTGCCAGCGGCCGGGACTTTACCGCCCAAGAGACCCAGTACTTC.

The chain links TRBV5-1 to TRBJ1-5; no clear D. Trimming removed 4 bases from V and 7 bases from J, with 15 bases in between. Germline lookup yields CDR1 SGHRS and CDR2 YFSETQ. CDR3 length: 14 residues. For the CDR3, the DNA is TGCGCCAGCAGCCCCGAGGATCAAGGCCAGCCCCAGCATTTT. Translation: CASSPEDQGQPQHF.